Below, 15 T cell receptor beta chains from the same sample are listed, as sequenced in a study of cytomegalovirus exposure and HLA in healthy donors. A multiplex PCR was run with 60 Vbeta primers and 13 Jbeta primers. The assay was immunoSEQ multiplex PCR, and TCRdb's table has in-frame clones only and misses some. The sample lists 65,000 or so clones; almost 80% were seen once. The specimen was PBMCs. The receptors derive from a girl aged 10 to 17 in good health and CMV-seropositive.

This chain links TRBV7-9 with TRBJ1-1; D unclear. This CDR3 has 14 amino acids. Germline V gene sequence: CDR1 SEHNR, CDR2 FQNEAQ (reference sequence). V gave up 3 bases and J gave up 6 bases, with 14 bases separating them. The DNA for the CDR3 is TGTGCCAGCAGCTTGGCCGAATCGCGGCCTGAAGCTTTCTTT. Its protein is CASSLAESRPEAFF.

CDR3 DNA sequence: TGTGCCAGCAGTAACACCGGGACAGGGGTTAGCAATCAGCCCCAGCATTTT. It yields the protein CASSNTGTGVSNQPQHF. The genes are TRBV28 and TRBJ1-5; 10 bases are shared with TRBD1. This CDR3 spans 17 amino acids. Germline CDR1 is MDHEN and CDR2 is SYDVKM. V was clipped by 5 bases and J by 0 bases; unmatched bases: 7. Looking up the rest from reference TRBV28 and TRBJ1-5 gives the full variable domain: DVKVTQSSRYLVKRTGEKVFLECVQDMDHENMFWYRQDPGLGLRLIYFSYDVKMKEKGDIPEGYSVSREKKERFSLILESASTNQTSMYLCASSNTGTGVSNQPQHFGDGTRLSIL.

This clone was seen only once. The chain is built from TRBV7-2 and TRBJ1-1; the D is unclear. Germline CDR1 and CDR2: SGHTA and FQGNSA. The germline V and J ends were trimmed by 4 bases and 0 bases, with 9 bases remaining between them. CDR3 length: 14 amino acids. The CDR3 region is CASSSGPLNTEAFF. Here the CDR3 DNA reads TGTGCCAGCAGCTCTGGCCCTTTGAACACTGAAGCTTTCTTT.

V usage is TRBV18 and J usage is TRBJ2-7, with 9 bases aligning to TRBD1. This CDR3 spans 15 amino acids. CDR1 and CDR2 (germline): KGHSH, LQKENI. The V segment lost 3 bases and the J segment 1 base; nucleotides outside the gene matches: 4. The CDR3 DNA reads TGTGCCAGCTCACCTCGGGACAGGGCATCCTACGAGCAGTACTTC. Translating it yields CASSPRDRASYEQYF.

J is TRBJ2-1 and V is TRBV7-2; 8 bases match TRBD2. The CDR3 totals 15 residues. Per the germline V gene, CDR1 is SGHTA and CDR2 is FQGNSA. The V and J ends lost 3 bases and 1 base, in that order; junction bases with no gene match: 2. CDR3 in DNA: TGTGCCAGCAGCTTTAGCGGGGTATCCTACAATGAGCAGTTCTTC. It yields the protein CASSFSGVSYNEQFF.

The V call is TRBV9, the J call TRBJ2-1, with a weak D call TRBD1 (5 bases). Between the trimmed V and J ends, which lost 7 bases and 2 bases, there was a span of 13 bases. The CDR3 length is 14 residues. The germline V gene has CDR1 SGDLS and CDR2 YYNGEE. CDR3 DNA: TGTGCCAGCGCAGCACAGGCACCCTACAATGAGCAGTTCTTC. Its translation: CASAAQAPYNEQFF.

The rearrangement joins TRBV18 to TRBJ1-1; D might be TRBD1 (6 bases). The CDR3 loop spans 13 amino acids. V was cut by 6 bases and J by 3 bases, with 11 bases left in between. CDR1 KGHSH and CDR2 LQKENI come from the germline V gene. CDR3 DNA: TGTGCCAGCTCGGGGAAGGGGGACACTGAAGCTTTCTTT. Amino acid sequence: CASSGKGDTEAFF. Full variable domain (rest looked up from reference TRBV18 and TRBJ1-1): NAGVMQNPRHLVRRRGQEARLRCSPMKGHSHVYWYRQLPEEGLKFMVYLQKENIIDESGMPKERFSAEFPKEGPSILRIQQVVRGDSAAYFCASSGKGDTEAFFGQGTRLTVV.

This clone appeared a few times. The genes are TRBV4-3 and TRBJ1-5; 7 bases map to TRBD1. Germline V gene sequence: CDR1 LGHNA, CDR2 YSLEER. J was trimmed by 4 bases and V by 4 bases; bases with no gene match: 13. The CDR3 is 17 amino acids. The CDR3 DNA sequence: TGCGCCAGCAGCCCAAACCATGGTTTGACAGGGAATCAGCCCCAGCATTTT. Its protein is CASSPNHGLTGNQPQHF.

The rearrangement joins TRBV6-6 to TRBJ2-1; TRBD2 agrees at 7 bases. The germline V gene encodes CDR1 MNHNY and CDR2 SVGAGI (reference sequence). CDR3 length equals 14 residues. Unmatched junction bases numbered 9, after V lost 8 bases and J lost 5 bases. CDR3 residues: CASEAGVKNNEQFF. The CDR3 coding sequence is TGTGCCAGCGAGGCGGGAGTAAAGAACAATGAGCAGTTCTTC.

This clone was recorded a few times. J is TRBJ2-7 and V is TRBV5-1; D may be TRBD1 (6 bases). V was cut by 2 bases and J by 3 bases, with 15 bases left in between. This CDR3 has 15 amino acids. Germline V lookup: CDR1 SGHRS, CDR2 YFSETQ. The CDR3 here is CASSFRSGAGYEQYF. DNA of the CDR3: TGCGCCAGCAGCTTTAGGTCAGGGGCTGGCTACGAGCAGTACTTC.

This clone appeared a single time. The rearrangement joins TRBV2 to TRBJ2-3, with D possibly matching TRBD1 (6 bases). Germline-derived CDR1 and CDR2 are SNHLY and FYNNEI. Trimming cost V 7 bases and J 4 bases, with 15 bases left between them. CDR3 length: 14 residues. The CDR3 DNA reads as TGTGCCAGCAAAGGACAGTTGAACGCAGATACGCAGTATTTT. This codes for CASKGQLNADTQYF.

This clone was seen only a few times. The chain employs TRBV2 and TRBJ1-5; D is unresolved. CDR3 length equals 14 residues. The germline CDR1 and CDR2 sequences are SNHLY and FYNNEI. V was clipped by 7 bases and J by 5 bases, with 15 bases between them. CDR3 nucleotides: TGTGCCAGCACTCCAAGACGGGGAGATCAGCCCCAGCATTTT. It encodes CASTPRRGDQPQHF.

This clone has only one observation. The genes are TRBV28 and TRBJ2-6, with D tentatively TRBD1 (5 bases). Germline loops: CDR1 MDHEN, CDR2 SYDVKM. Trimming took 6 bases from V and 0 from J, leaving 27 bases between them. The CDR3 totals 21 residues. In DNA form, the CDR3 reads TGTGCCAGCAGCCCCAGGGTACGGACACACCAGCGCGCCTCTGGGGCCAACGTCCTGACTTTC. Translating gives CASSPRVRTHQRASGANVLTF.

J is TRBJ1-2 and V is TRBV28, with 9 bases matching TRBD1. Looked up from germline, CDR1 is MDHEN and CDR2 is SYDVKM. The trim removed 7 bases at V and 4 bases at J, leaving 7 bases unmatched. There are 14 residues in the CDR3. CDR3 protein: CASTSGTGPYGYTF. CDR3 bases: TGTGCCAGCACCTCCGGGACAGGGCCCTATGGCTACACCTTC.

V gene TRBV5-1 combines with J gene TRBJ2-7; TRBD2 is a possible D gene (6 bases). V gave up 4 bases and J gave up 3 bases, with 14 bases separating them. CDR1 SGHRS and CDR2 YFSETQ come from the germline V gene. CDR3 length equals 14 residues. CDR3 sequence: CASSRPADYYEQYF. The CDR3 nucleotides read TGCGCCAGCAGCCGGCCAGCGGACTACTACGAGCAGTACTTC.